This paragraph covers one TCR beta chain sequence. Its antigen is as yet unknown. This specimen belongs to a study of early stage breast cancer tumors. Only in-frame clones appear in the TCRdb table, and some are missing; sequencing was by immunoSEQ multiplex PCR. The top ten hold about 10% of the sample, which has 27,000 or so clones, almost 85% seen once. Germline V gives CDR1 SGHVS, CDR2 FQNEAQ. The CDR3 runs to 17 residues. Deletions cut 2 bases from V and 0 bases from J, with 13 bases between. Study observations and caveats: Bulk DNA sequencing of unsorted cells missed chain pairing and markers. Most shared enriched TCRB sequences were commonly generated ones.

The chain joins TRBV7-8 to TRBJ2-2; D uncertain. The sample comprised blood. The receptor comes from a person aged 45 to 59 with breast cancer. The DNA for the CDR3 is TGTGCCAGCAGCTTATCTCTTCGGTCGACGAACACCGGGGAGCTGTTTTTT. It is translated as CASSLSLRSTNTGELFF.